The 20 T cell receptor beta chains reported below all come from one sample, sequenced in a study of cytomegalovirus exposure and HLA in healthy donors (TCRdb year 2017). Library preparation used the immunoSEQ multiplex PCR assay. The multiplex PCR relied on a mix of 60 forward primers for TCR Vbeta segments and 13 reverse primers for TCR Jbeta segments. The table comes from immuneACCESS by way of TCRdb, which keeps in-frame sequences with V and J called. Part of the clones is missing from these tables; in studies checked, under half for an unresolved V gene and the rest for unknown reasons. Counted in this sample were 120,000 to 150,000 clones; roughly 76% of them appeared once. The top ten clones comprise less than 3.5% of the sample. Sequenced: PBMCs. The receptor source for this set is a woman in her thirties in good health and CMV-seronegative.

This chain links TRBV5-4 with TRBJ1-6, with D possibly being TRBD1 (5 bases). In germline, CDR1 is SGHNT, CDR2 YYREEE (reference sequence). The CDR3 covers 17 residues. With 0 bases removed from V and 1 base from J, the gap between germline ends came to 11 bases. CDR3 coding DNA: TGTGCCAGCAGCTTGGACAGGTCCGCGTCCTATAATTCACCCCTCCACTTT. Translation: CASSLDRSASYNSPLHF.

This clone has just a few counts. The chain couples TRBV2 to TRBJ1-1; D is possibly TRBD1 (6 bases). The CDR3 has 13 residues. Trimming cost V 10 bases and J 3 bases, with 15 bases left between them. The V gene's germline CDR1 is SNHLY and CDR2 FYNNEI. The CDR3 is CATRWEGDTEAFF. The CDR3 DNA sequence: TGTGCCACGCGATGGGAGGGGGACACTGAAGCTTTCTTT.

This clone was detected once. The rearrangement joins TRBV11-2 to TRBJ1-2; tentatively, D is TRBD1 (6 bases). Trimming left V 6 bases short and J 2 bases short, with 16 bases between. The CDR3 consists of 15 residues. CDR1 is SGHAT and CDR2 is FQNNGV in the germline V gene. CDR3 sequence: CASSRRAGVNYGYTF. The CDR3 DNA reads as TGTGCCAGCAGTCGTCGAGCAGGGGTAAACTATGGCTACACCTTC.

V gene TRBV5-1 combines with J gene TRBJ2-3; 9 bases are a match to TRBD2. The CDR3 covers 16 residues. V was pared by 0 bases and J by 2 bases, with 4 bases of the junction left unmatched. Per germline, CDR1 SGHRS and CDR2 YFSETQ. CDR3 bases: TGCGCCAGCAGCTTGGGCGGGGGGGGCAACACAGATACGCAGTATTTT. It translates to CASSLGGGGNTDTQYF.

The gene calls are TRBV19 and TRBJ2-1, with TRBD1 matching over 8 bases. The germline V gene has CDR1 LNHDA and CDR2 SQIVND (reference sequence). V trimming: 5 bases; J trimming: 5 bases; junction bases outside the gene matches: 2. The CDR3 runs 13 residues. This CDR3 reads CASSSDRDNEQFF. CDR3 DNA: TGTGCCAGTAGTTCGGACAGGGACAATGAGCAGTTCTTC.

The chain links TRBV19 to TRBJ1-2; a possible D gene is TRBD1 (6 bases). Between the trimmed V and J ends, which lost 4 bases and 8 bases, there was a span of 20 bases. Germline loops: CDR1 LNHDA, CDR2 SQIVND (reference sequence). The CDR3 runs to 15 residues. The CDR3 bases are TGTGCCAGTAGTACGTGGGGACAAGGGAAGATGGGCTACACCTTC. Its translation: CASSTWGQGKMGYTF.

The chain recombines TRBV29-1 with TRBJ2-7, with TRBD1 matching over 7 bases. CDR3 length: 13 residues. The germline V gene encodes CDR1 SQVTM and CDR2 ANQGSEA. The trim removed 4 bases at V and 3 bases at J, leaving 6 bases unmatched. The CDR3 protein is CSVAGQKFYEQYF. CDR3 coding DNA: TGCAGCGTTGCGGGACAGAAGTTCTACGAGCAGTACTTC.

The genes are TRBV7-3 and TRBJ1-1; a possible D gene is TRBD1 (5 bases). Germline V gives CDR1 SGHTA, CDR2 FQGTGA. The V end was cut by 6 bases, the J end by 1 base, with 9 bases between. The CDR3 spans 13 residues. CDR3 bases: TGTGCCAGCAGTAACGGACAGAACACTGAAGCTTTCTTT. Its protein is CASSNGQNTEAFF. The full variable domain, rest sourced from reference TRBV7-3 and TRBJ1-1, is GAGVSQTPSNKVTEKGKYVELRCDPISGHTALYWYRQSLGQGPEFLIYFQGTGAADDSGLPNDRFFAVRPEGSVSTLKIQRTERGDSAVYLCASSNGQNTEAFFGQGTRLTVV.

J is TRBJ1-2 and V is TRBV30; D unresolved. The V gene's germline CDR1 is GTSNPN and CDR2 SVGIG (reference sequence). CDR3 length: 12 residues. The V gene lost 4 bases and the J gene lost 3 bases, with 9 bases spanning the gap. The CDR3 coding sequence is TGTGCCTGGAATGGGCGGGACTATGGCTACACCTTC. It is translated as CAWNGRDYGYTF.

The chain is built from TRBV27 and TRBJ2-3, with TRBD2 matching over 9 bases. Germline-derived CDR1 and CDR2 are MNHEY and SMNVEV (reference sequence). The trim removed 5 bases at V and 0 bases at J, leaving 18 bases unmatched. This CDR3 spans 20 amino acids. This CDR3 is CASSPIAGAPVPSSTDTQYF. CDR3 DNA sequence: TGTGCCAGCAGTCCGATAGCGGGAGCTCCCGTTCCTTCGAGCACAGATACGCAGTATTTT.

The chain links TRBV30 to TRBJ2-7, with 7 positions matching TRBD1. The V gene end was trimmed by 4 bases and the J gene end by 3 bases; junction bases not matched to a gene: 6. Germline-derived CDR1 and CDR2 are GTSNPN and SVGIG (reference sequence). This CDR3 region has 13 residues. The CDR3 nucleotides read TGTGCCTGGATGGTTAGGGACAGCTACGAGCAGTACTTC. This sequence encodes CAWMVRDSYEQYF. Full variable domain (rest looked up from reference TRBV30 and TRBJ2-7): SQTIHQWPATLVQPVGSPLSLECTVEGTSNPNLYWYRQAAGRGLQLLFYSVGIGQISSEVPQNLSASRPQDRQFILSSKKLLLSDSGFYLCAWMVRDSYEQYFGPGTRLTVT.

The genes are TRBV2 and TRBJ1-6; TRBD1 aligns across 7 bases. V shed 5 bases and J 9 bases; nucleotides not matched to a gene: 7. Germline-derived CDR1 and CDR2 are SNHLY and FYNNEI. The CDR3 has 14 residues. DNA of the CDR3: TGTGCCAGCAGTCTAAGGAACAGGGGTTCACCCCTCCACTTT. Amino acids: CASSLRNRGSPLHF.

The chain uses TRBV30 and TRBJ2-7; possibly TRBD1 for D (7 bases). Germline assignment: CDR1 GTSNPN and CDR2 SVGIG (reference sequence). The CDR3 sequence is 14 residues long. Trimming removed 0 bases from V and 6 bases from J, with 15 bases in between. The DNA of the CDR3 is TGTGCCTGGAGTGTTGGAGGGGGCAAGAGCGAGCAGTACTTC. Its protein is CAWSVGGGKSEQYF.

V gene TRBV7-9 combines with J gene TRBJ1-3; D remains unclear. This CDR3 is built from 15 residues. V was clipped by 0 bases and J by 2 bases, with 8 bases between them. Germline-derived CDR1 and CDR2 are SEHNR and FQNEAQ (reference sequence). For the CDR3, the DNA is TGTGCCAGCAGCTTAGCGAGGTTCACTGGAAACACCATATATTTT. This sequence encodes CASSLARFTGNTIYF. Full variable domain (remainder filled in from reference TRBV7-9 and TRBJ1-3): DTGVSQNPRHKITKRGQNVTFRCDPISEHNRLYWYRQTLGQGPEFLTYFQNEAQLEKSRLLSDRFSAERPKGSFSTLEIQRTEQGDSAMYLCASSLARFTGNTIYFGEGSWLTVV.

The table lists this clone with a count of one. The chain has TRBV9 and TRBJ1-1, with D possibly TRBD1 on 6 matching bases. This CDR3 has 13 residues. CDR1 is SGDLS and CDR2 is YYNGEE in the germline V gene. V lost 3 bases and J 8 bases, leaving 14 bases between the germline ends. The CDR3 region has the DNA TGTGCCAGCAGCGCTCATGAGGGGACAGAAGCTTTCTTT. Translated, it gives CASSAHEGTEAFF.

The rearrangement uses TRBV5-1 and TRBJ2-3, with no clear D. In germline, CDR1 is SGHRS, CDR2 YFSETQ. The CDR3 spans 13 residues. The V end lost 1 base, the J end lost 4 bases, and 7 bases lay between the germline ends. This CDR3 reads CASSLSFPDTQYF. CDR3 sequence (DNA): TGCGCCAGCAGCTTGTCATTCCCAGATACGCAGTATTTT.

The V gene is TRBV4-2, the J gene TRBJ2-7; weak D call: TRBD2 (5 bases). Trimming removed 2 bases from V and 2 bases from J, with 7 bases in between. Germline CDR1 and CDR2: LGHNA and YNFKEQ. This CDR3 has 13 residues. CDR3 loop: CASSQWRAYEQYF. CDR3 in DNA: TGTGCCAGCAGCCAATGGCGGGCCTACGAGCAGTACTTC.

The chain is built from TRBV2 and TRBJ1-4; D uncertain. The V gene's germline CDR1 is SNHLY and CDR2 FYNNEI. This CDR3 is built from 14 residues. The V gene lost 11 bases and the J gene lost 6 bases, with 19 bases spanning the gap. The CDR3, as DNA: TGTGCCGGAGCACCGGGAGGCTCGGATGAAAAACTGTTTTTT. This gives the protein CAGAPGGSDEKLFF.

This rearrangement joins TRBV5-1 to TRBJ2-1; D gene ambiguous. From germline, CDR1 is SGHRS and CDR2 YFSETQ. V was pared by 0 bases and J by 5 bases, with 6 bases between. CDR3 length: 13 amino acids. CDR3 residues: CASSLDGDNEQFF. CDR3 DNA: TGCGCCAGCAGCTTGGACGGTGACAATGAGCAGTTCTTC.

The V gene is TRBV5-5, the J gene TRBJ2-7; D is possibly TRBD2 (7 bases). The CDR3 has 15 residues. From germline, CDR1 is SGHKS and CDR2 YYEKEE (reference sequence). Trimming removed 1 base from V and 6 bases from J, with 17 bases in between. The CDR3: CASSLRGAGSTEQYF. CDR3 nucleotide sequence: TGTGCCAGCAGCTTGCGGGGGGCAGGTTCTACCGAGCAGTACTTC.